Below are 17 T cell receptor beta chains sequenced from a single sample in a study of blood T cell repertoires in COVID-19. Libraries were prepared by immunoSEQ multiplex PCR; TCRdb keeps only in-frame clonotypes and omits some of them. Of roughly 100,000 clones in the sample, 81% were seen once. Specimen: peripheral blood. These receptors were taken from a man aged 80 or over with acute or convalescent COVID-19.

The chain combines TRBV28 with TRBJ1-6; TRBD1 matches 9 bases. CDR1 is MDHEN and CDR2 is SYDVKM in the germline V gene. The CDR3 has 14 amino acids. J was trimmed by 9 bases and V by 7 bases; bases with no gene match: 7. The CDR3 DNA sequence: TGTGCCAGCACCGCGGACAGGGGAAGTTCACCCCTCCACTTT. This gives the protein CASTADRGSSPLHF.

The V call is TRBV10-3, the J call TRBJ2-2; 8 nucleotides align to TRBD2. J lost 1 base, V lost 6 bases, and 4 bases had no gene match. Germline V gene data show CDR1 as ENHRY and CDR2 as SYGVKD. The length of the CDR3 is 15 residues. The CDR3 spells CAISLAGQNTGELFF. The CDR3 DNA is TGTGCCATCAGCCTAGCGGGCCAGAACACCGGGGAGCTGTTTTTT.

The chain has TRBV19 and TRBJ2-7, with 9 bases lining up with TRBD2. The V segment lost 1 base and the J segment 2 bases; nucleotides outside the gene matches: 9. This CDR3 is 17 amino acids long. Germline CDR1 LNHDA, CDR2 SQIVND (reference sequence). CDR3 amino acids: CASSIVRSGRWTYEQYF. The CDR3 nucleotides are TGTGCCAGTAGTATAGTGAGAAGCGGGAGGTGGACCTACGAGCAGTACTTC.

The chain joins TRBV30 to TRBJ2-1; perhaps TRBD2 as D (5 bases). Germline assignment: CDR1 GTSNPN and CDR2 SVGIG (reference sequence). V was pared by 0 bases and J by 6 bases, with 9 bases between. The CDR3 covers 13 residues. CDR3 residues: CAWSVLASNEQFF. The CDR3, as DNA: TGTGCCTGGAGTGTCTTAGCGAGCAATGAGCAGTTCTTC.

The chain couples TRBV28 to TRBJ1-5, with 11 bases aligning to TRBD1. From germline, CDR1 is MDHEN and CDR2 SYDVKM. Trimming at V came to 6 bases and at J to 8 bases, leaving 9 bases not matched to a gene. The CDR3 consists of 15 residues. CDR3 residues: CASSQGQGARKPQHF. In DNA form, the CDR3 reads TGTGCCAGCAGCCAAGGACAGGGGGCGAGAAAGCCCCAGCATTTT. The whole variable domain, remainder taken from reference TRBV28 and TRBJ1-5, is DVKVTQSSRYLVKRTGEKVFLECVQDMDHENMFWYRQDPGLGLRLIYFSYDVKMKEKGDIPEGYSVSREKKERFSLILESASTNQTSMYLCASSQGQGARKPQHFGDGTRLSIL.

This sequence joins TRBV9 and TRBJ1-6; 10 bases agree with TRBD1. The germline gives CDR1 SGDLS, CDR2 YYNGEE. There are 14 residues in the CDR3. V shed 0 bases and J 10 bases; nucleotides not matched to a gene: 1. The DNA of the CDR3 is TGTGCCAGCAGCGTAGTGGGACAGGGGTCACCCCTCCACTTT. Amino acid sequence: CASSVVGQGSPLHF.

This clone has only one observation. This chain uses TRBV7-2 with TRBJ2-1; 10 bases are shared with TRBD2. The ends lost 4 bases at V and 6 bases at J; junction bases unmatched: 6. The CDR3 runs 15 residues. Germline V gives CDR1 SGHTA, CDR2 FQGNSA. The CDR3 loop reads CASSSASGRGNEQFF. DNA of the CDR3: TGTGCCAGCAGCTCAGCTAGCGGGAGAGGCAATGAGCAGTTCTTC.

V is TRBV9 and J is TRBJ1-6; D unclear. V was shortened by 0 bases and J by 9 bases, with 13 bases between the two germline ends. This CDR3 has 15 amino acids. Germline V gives CDR1 SGDLS, CDR2 YYNGEE. The CDR3 DNA reads TGTGCCAGCAGCGTAGCGGCAGGTTTAGGTTCACCCCTCCACTTT. The encoded protein is CASSVAAGLGSPLHF.

V is TRBV6-6 and J is TRBJ1-5; D perhaps matches TRBD1 (5 bases). CDR3 length: 14 residues. Germline V gene lookup returns CDR1 MNHNY and CDR2 SVGAGI (reference sequence). Trimming pared 7 bases from V and 6 bases from J, leaving 16 bases between. Here the CDR3 DNA reads TGTGCCAGCACGAATGGGGGGGAGGTTCAGCCCCAGCATTTT. Translating it yields CASTNGGEVQPQHF.

The J gene is TRBJ1-6, the V gene TRBV7-9, with D perhaps TRBD1 (5 bases). CDR1 and CDR2 from the germline V gene are SEHNR and FQNEAQ (reference sequence). This CDR3 comprises 13 residues. V was trimmed by 8 bases and J by 8 bases, leaving 13 bases between them. CDR3 residues: CASAQGGYSPLHF. For the CDR3, the DNA is TGTGCCAGCGCCCAGGGAGGATATTCACCCCTCCACTTT.

The chain carries TRBV18 and TRBJ2-7, with D perhaps matching TRBD1 (5 bases). Trimming pared 3 bases from V and 2 bases from J, leaving 14 bases between. In germline, CDR1 is KGHSH, CDR2 LQKENI. The CDR3 has 15 amino acids. The CDR3 sequence is CASSPNPDTAYEQYF. CDR3 sequence (DNA): TGTGCCAGCTCACCTAATCCGGACACAGCCTACGAGCAGTACTTC.

The genes are TRBV5-1 and TRBJ2-7; D perhaps matches TRBD2 (5 bases). Germline CDR1 is SGHRS and CDR2 is YFSETQ. The CDR3 has 15 amino acids. V was trimmed by 0 bases and J by 2 bases, leaving 12 bases between them. CDR3: CASSLASGSAYEQYF. DNA of the CDR3: TGCGCCAGCAGCTTGGCGTCGGGATCGGCCTACGAGCAGTACTTC. The full variable domain, its missing parts supplied by reference TRBV5-1 and TRBJ2-7, is KAGVTQTPRYLIKTRGQQVTLSCSPISGHRSVSWYQQTPGQGLQFLFEYFSETQRNKGNFPGRFSGRQFSNSRSEMNVSTLELGDSALYLCASSLASGSAYEQYFGPGTRLTVT.

The rearrangement joins TRBV15 to TRBJ2-2, with D perhaps matching TRBD1 (6 bases). With 1 base removed from V and 5 bases from J, the gap between germline ends came to 11 bases. The germline V gene encodes CDR1 LNHNV and CDR2 YYDKDF (reference sequence). The CDR3 length is 15 residues. CDR3 in amino acids: CATSRAGAGTGELFF. The CDR3 coding sequence is TGTGCCACCAGCAGAGCAGGGGCCGGGACCGGGGAGCTGTTTTTT. Complete variable domain (other parts from reference TRBV15 and TRBJ2-2): DAMVIQNPRYQVTQFGKPVTLSCSQTLNHNVMYWYQQKSSQAPKLLFHYYDKDFNNEADTPDNFQSRRPNTSFCFLDIRSPGLGDTAMYLCATSRAGAGTGELFFGEGSRLTVL.

The chain has TRBV19 and TRBJ1-5; D is perhaps TRBD1 (5 bases). The CDR3 runs 15 residues. V lost 3 bases to trimming and J lost 4 bases, with 13 bases between them. Germline CDR1 is LNHDA and CDR2 is SQIVND (reference sequence). CDR3 in amino acids: CASSIVDSRNQPQHF. The CDR3 DNA sequence: TGTGCCAGTAGTATCGTCGACAGCCGAAATCAGCCCCAGCATTTT.

The rearrangement uses TRBV9 and TRBJ2-5, with 13 bases lining up with TRBD2. In germline, CDR1 is SGDLS, CDR2 YYNGEE. After removal of 0 bases from V and 4 bases from J, the junction contained 9 bases not matched to a gene. This CDR3 has 18 residues. Here the CDR3 reads CASSVGGLAGAGGETQYF. The CDR3 bases are TGTGCCAGCAGCGTAGGAGGACTAGCGGGAGCGGGAGGAGAGACCCAGTACTTC.

Concerning this clone itself: A read error may be the cause here, since a much bigger clone is one base away. The rearrangement links TRBV19 to TRBJ1-5, with 9 bases identical to TRBD1. Germline lookup yields CDR1 LNHDA and CDR2 SQIVND (reference sequence). CDR3 length equals 14 residues. With 8 bases clipped from V and 6 bases from J, the junction kept 8 bases outside the gene matches. The CDR3: CASCFTTGGQPQHF. In DNA form, the CDR3 reads TGTGCCAGTTGTTTCACGACAGGGGGTCAGCCCCAGCATTTT.

For the CDR3, the DNA is TGTGCCAGCTCACCGGGGGGGATATCCTACAATGAGCAGTTCTTC. Translating it yields CASSPGGISYNEQFF. The J gene is TRBJ2-1, the V gene TRBV18; 7 nucleotides align to TRBD2. The CDR3 runs to 15 residues. CDR1 and CDR2 from the germline V gene are KGHSH and LQKENI. Trimming cost V 3 bases and J 1 base; bases outside gene matches: 3.